This T cell receptor beta chain came from a study of blood T cell repertoires in COVID-19. Study as a whole: PBMCs, B-cell-depleted T cells, or T cells provided the cDNA or gDNA that made up the material.

This clone was detected once. Authors' processing steps: For nucleated cells, counts were estimated from reference gene primer amplification. Clones were read by immunoSEQ multiplex PCR, and TCRdb kept only the in-frame ones, dropping some. Clone size and the V and J calls come from that table; the DNA yielded D and trimming. The data hold 360,000 or so clones, with about nine tenths observed a single time. Assignment of participants to cohorts was predicated upon participant-reported clinical history. Resolution of symptoms, clearance, or two negative PCRs was present in recovered Cohort 3 donors. Sequences were obtained from PBMCs or T cells enriched from blood (not recorded which). This clonotype was sampled from a woman under 40 who had recovered from COVID-19.

The CDR3 nucleotides read TGTGCCAGCAGTTATACGGAGGCGGATTCACCCCTCCACTTT. Protein sequence: CASSYTEADSPLHF. J is TRBJ1-6 and V is TRBV6-6; D is undetermined. Germline V lookup: CDR1 MNHNY, CDR2 SVGAGI (reference sequence). V lost 3 bases, J lost 8 bases, and 11 bases lay in between. This CDR3 is built from 14 residues.